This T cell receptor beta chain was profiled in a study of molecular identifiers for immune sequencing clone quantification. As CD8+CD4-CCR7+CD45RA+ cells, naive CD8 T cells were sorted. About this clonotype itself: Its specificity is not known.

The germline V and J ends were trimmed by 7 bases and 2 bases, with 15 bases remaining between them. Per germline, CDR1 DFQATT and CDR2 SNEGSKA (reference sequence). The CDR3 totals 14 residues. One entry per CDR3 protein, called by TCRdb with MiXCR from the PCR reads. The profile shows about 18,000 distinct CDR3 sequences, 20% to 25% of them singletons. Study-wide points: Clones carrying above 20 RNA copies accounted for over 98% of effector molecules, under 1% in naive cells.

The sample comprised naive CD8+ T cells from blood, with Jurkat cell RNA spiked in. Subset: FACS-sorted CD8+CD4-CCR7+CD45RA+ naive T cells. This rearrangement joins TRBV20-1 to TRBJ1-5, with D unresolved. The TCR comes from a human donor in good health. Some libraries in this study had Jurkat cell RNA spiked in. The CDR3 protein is CSGITGVGNQPQHF. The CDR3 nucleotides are TGCAGTGGTATAACCGGGGTCGGCAATCAGCCCCAGCATTTT.